Listed below are T cell receptor beta chains from one sample, sequenced in a study of identical twins. TCRdb recomputed calls from the 5' RACE reads with MiXCR, one row per CDR3 protein. The sample yields 400,000 to 600,000 distinct CDR3 sequences, 20% to 25% seen once. These records were also assigned to another study, of yellow fever vaccine responses in identical twins.

Input material: CD4+ T cells sorted from blood. The receptors come from a woman aged 18-29 years in good health. Both conserved end residues are part of each CDR3. Some rows have no size entry. The others give once, few or many, or a class for an expanded clone.

v_call,clone_size,cdr3_length,j_call,cdr3_aa
TRBV6-1,.,15,TRBJ2-2,CASRFRDRDTGELFF
TRBV24-1,few,17,TRBJ2-5,CATSGDRGPMSRETQYF
TRBV7-6,.,15,TRBJ2-7,CASSSQAGNTYEQYF
TRBV5-6,few,16,TRBJ2-5,CASSLISGVLRETQYF
TRBV20-1,.,14,TRBJ2-3,CSAEDYRSTDTQYF
TRBV11-2,.,19,TRBJ2-7,CASSLVLAGGWGRAYEQYF
TRBV11-3,few,17,TRBJ2-7,CASSSPWTSGSEYEQYF
TRBV2,.,13,TRBJ2-7,CALNDGARYEQYF
TRBV6-5,few,15,TRBJ2-5,CASSYLGGGQETQYF
TRBV7-2,many,12,TRBJ2-5,CASSLDRETQYF
TRBV6-5,.,15,TRBJ1-2,CASSYSKWGGYGYTF
TRBV20-1,few,15,TRBJ2-1,CSARDLRGPNNEQFF
TRBV20-1,.,14,TRBJ2-7,CSALGQGSSYEQYF
TRBV18,few,13,TRBJ1-1,CASSPPALTEAFF
TRBV6-1,.,14,TRBJ2-1,CASGSGRASNEQFF
TRBV20-1,.,13,TRBJ2-3,CSAQRGASDTQYF